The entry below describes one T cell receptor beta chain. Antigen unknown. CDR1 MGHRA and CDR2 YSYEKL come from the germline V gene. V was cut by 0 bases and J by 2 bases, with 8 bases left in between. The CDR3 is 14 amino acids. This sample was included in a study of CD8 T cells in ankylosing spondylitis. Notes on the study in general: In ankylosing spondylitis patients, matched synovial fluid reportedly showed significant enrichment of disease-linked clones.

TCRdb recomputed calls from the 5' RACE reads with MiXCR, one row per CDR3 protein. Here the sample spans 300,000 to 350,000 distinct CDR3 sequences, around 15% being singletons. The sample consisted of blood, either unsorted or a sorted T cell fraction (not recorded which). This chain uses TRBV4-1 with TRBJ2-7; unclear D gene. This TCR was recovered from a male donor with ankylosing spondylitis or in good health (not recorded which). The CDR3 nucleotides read TGCGCCAGCAGCCAAGATCGACACCCCTACGAGCAGTACTTC. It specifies CASSQDRHPYEQYF.